This entry describes one T cell receptor (beta chain). Antigen specificity is unknown. This entry belongs to a study of OX40 agonist ivuxolimab in advanced cancers. Study context: Those enrolled were 82.7% male, with a mean age of about 66 years and ages from about 20 to 90.

The protocol was immunoSEQ multiplex PCR, while the TCRdb copy is restricted to in-frame clones and leaves out a portion. The sample has over 60,000 clones; around 83% are singletons. Study-wide findings and caveats: In the 0.1 to 3.0 mg/kg range, CD4+ and CD8+ blood T cells had expanded clonally by week 6.

Germline V CDR1 and CDR2: SGHTA, FQGNSA. V gave up 5 bases and J gave up 2 bases, with 12 bases separating them. CDR3 length: 15 amino acids. Autoimmune disease history or systemic immunosuppression was exclusionary. The rearrangement links TRBV7-2 to TRBJ1-4; weak D call: TRBD1 (6 bases). This clonotype originated in an adult with an advanced solid tumor such as melanoma, head and neck, liver or kidney cancer. The sample was CD4+ or CD8+ T cells sorted from blood, taken in a trial of the OX40 agonist ivuxolimab. CDR3 DNA: TGTGCCAGCAGCACCCAAGGGGGGACTAATGAAAAACTGTTTTTT. It specifies CASSTQGGTNEKLFF.